These 32 T cell receptor beta chains came from one sample sequenced in a study of Ad26.COV2.S vaccination and SARS-CoV-2 variants. Measured with immunoSEQ multiplex PCR; TCRdb has only the in-frame clones, and not every one. The sample lists around 350,000 clones, roughly 81% seen once, with 3% to 4% in the top ten. Treatment: some 19 received Ad26.COV2.S at low or high dose, single or two shots; about 5 received placebo; per-sample allocation not given. Repertoires come from day 63 after the first vaccine or placebo injection. The sample was peripheral blood, taken in a trial of Ad26.COV2.S vaccine versus placebo. All receptors derive from a person aged 18-60 years who received the Ad26.COV2.S COVID-19 vaccine or a placebo.

This clone appeared a single time. The genes are TRBV3-1 (or the pseudogene TRBV3-2) and TRBJ2-2, with 7 bases aligning to TRBD1. The J segment lost 0 bases and the V segment lost 4 bases, leaving 5 bases of the junction unmatched. This CDR3 has 16 amino acids. Looked up from germline, CDR1 is LGHDT and CDR2 is YNNKEL (reference sequence). CDR3 region: CASSRGQRTNTGELFF. The CDR3 nucleotides read TGTGCCAGCAGCCGGGGACAGAGAACGAACACCGGGGAGCTGTTTTTT.

The chain is built from TRBV28 and TRBJ1-6; tentatively, D is TRBD1 (6 bases). Germline V gene data show CDR1 as MDHEN and CDR2 as SYDVKM. The CDR3 is 14 amino acids. V lost 2 bases, J lost 7 bases, and 9 bases lay in between. CDR3 coding DNA: TGTGCCAGCAGTTTAGGACAGCGGAATTCACCCCTCCACTTT. Protein: CASSLGQRNSPLHF.

This clone was seen only once. The V and J genes are TRBV4-1 and TRBJ2-1, with TRBD2 matching over 7 bases. V shed 2 bases, J shed 7 bases, and the junction held 11 bases outside the gene matches. The CDR3 is made up of 16 amino acids. Germline V gene lookup returns CDR1 MGHRA and CDR2 YSYEKL. The CDR3 DNA follows: TGCGCCAGCAGCCAATTCCTAGCGGAACCGGGAAATGAGCAGTTCTTC. Translating gives CASSQFLAEPGNEQFF.

The gene calls are TRBV30 and TRBJ2-7; 12 bases are a match to TRBD2. The junction had 3 bases not matched to a gene; V was cut back by 0 bases and J by 6 bases. Germline assignment: CDR1 GTSNPN and CDR2 SVGIG (reference sequence). The CDR3 is 14 amino acids. The CDR3 DNA is TGTGCCTGGAGTGTACGACTAGCGGGAGTCGAGCAGTACTTC. It specifies CAWSVRLAGVEQYF.

The rearrangement links TRBV27 to TRBJ2-5; 13 nucleotides line up with TRBD2. Germline CDR1 reads MNHEY; CDR2 reads SMNVEV (reference sequence). Unmatched junction bases numbered 7, after V lost 6 bases and J lost 0 bases. This CDR3 comprises 17 residues. CDR3 nucleotides: TGTGCCAGCAGAAGGACTAGCGGGAGTAGTTACCAAGAGACCCAGTACTTC. Translation: CASRRTSGSSYQETQYF.

The chain employs TRBV13 and TRBJ2-7; weak D call: TRBD1 (6 bases). The ends were cut back, 3 bases at V and 10 bases at J, with 16 bases in the middle. Germline CDR1 reads PRHDT; CDR2 reads FYEKMQ (reference sequence). The CDR3 loop spans 13 amino acids. The CDR3 DNA reads as TGTGCCAGCAGCTTTTACAGGGTTCAGCGTCAGTACTTC. Protein product: CASSFYRVQRQYF.

V and J are TRBV7-6 and TRBJ2-2; no reliable D call. Trimming cost V 4 bases and J 6 bases, with 12 bases left between them. Looked up from germline, CDR1 is SGHVS and CDR2 is FNYEAQ. This CDR3 spans 14 amino acids. The CDR3 reads CASSYRVLAGELFF. As DNA, the CDR3 is TGTGCCAGCAGCTATAGGGTGCTTGCCGGGGAGCTGTTTTTT.

This clone was seen at least ten times. The chain carries TRBV29-1 and TRBJ2-5; TRBD1 matches at 8 bases. J gave up 2 bases and V 4 bases, and 0 bases lay outside the gene matches. The CDR3 spans 12 residues. From germline, CDR1 is SQVTM and CDR2 ANQGSEA. The CDR3 protein is CSVGQGQETQYF. The CDR3 nucleotides read TGCAGCGTTGGACAGGGGCAAGAGACCCAGTACTTC.

The genes are TRBV10-1 and TRBJ2-3; a possible D gene is TRBD2 (6 bases). This CDR3 is built from 14 residues. Per the germline V gene, CDR1 is WNHNN and CDR2 is SYGVQD (reference sequence). The V end was cut by 4 bases, the J end by 1 base, with 9 bases between. Written as DNA, the CDR3 is TGCGCCAGCAGTGGGGGGGTTCGCACAGATACGCAGTATTTT. It codes for CASSGGVRTDTQYF.

The chain has TRBV5-8 and TRBJ2-3; 13 nucleotides align to TRBD2. Germline CDR1 SGHTS, CDR2 YDEGEE. The CDR3 spans 16 residues. Trimming took 4 bases from V and 0 from J; bases not matched to a gene: 2. This CDR3 is CASSRGLAGSTDTQYF. CDR3 bases: TGTGCCAGCAGCAGGGGACTAGCGGGAAGCACAGATACGCAGTATTTT.

The J gene is TRBJ2-3, the V gene TRBV5-6, with 11 bases aligning to TRBD2. The J segment lost 8 bases and the V segment lost 3 bases, leaving 14 bases of the junction unmatched. This CDR3 region has 17 residues. The V gene's germline CDR1 is SGHDT and CDR2 YYEEEE. This chain's CDR3 is CASSSLTSGGLGATQYF. For the CDR3, the DNA is TGTGCCAGCAGCTCGCTCACTAGCGGGGGACTCGGGGCTACGCAGTATTTT.

J is TRBJ2-5 and V is TRBV14, with 10 bases fitting TRBD2. CDR3 length: 16 amino acids. V dropped 0 bases and J dropped 5; count of bases not matched to a gene: 6. Per the germline V gene, CDR1 is SGHDN and CDR2 is FVKESK. This chain's CDR3 is CASSQDSGGPWETQYF. The CDR3 coding sequence is TGTGCCAGCAGCCAAGATAGCGGGGGGCCATGGGAGACCCAGTACTTC.

The chain combines TRBV21-1 with TRBJ2-2. TRBV21-1 is an annotated pseudogene. This CDR3 contains 16 residues. CDR3 loop: CASSKAHWTNTGELFF. The DNA for the CDR3 is TGTGCCAGCAGCAAAGCGCACTGGACGAACACCGGGGAGCTGTTTTTT.

The genes are TRBV15 and TRBJ2-3, with TRBD2 identical over 7 bases. V shed 2 bases, J shed 3 bases, and the junction held 14 bases outside the gene matches. Germline assignment: CDR1 LNHNV and CDR2 YYDKDF (reference sequence). The CDR3 is 18 residues long. CDR3 residues: CATSRTQARGLVTDTQYF. For the CDR3, the DNA is TGTGCCACCAGCAGAACCCAAGCCAGAGGACTAGTGACAGATACGCAGTATTTT.

This clone was recorded once. The rearrangement uses TRBV21-1 and TRBJ1-5. TRBV21-1 is a pseudogene. The CDR3 length is 16 residues. The CDR3 sequence is CASSNVPKYTDQPQHF. The CDR3 nucleotides read TGTGCCAGCAGCAATGTACCTAAATATACCGATCAGCCCCAGCATTTT.

The V call is TRBV18, the J call TRBJ1-2; TRBD1 matches 11 bases. J lost 7 bases, V lost 1 base, and 11 bases had no gene match. Germline loops: CDR1 KGHSH, CDR2 LQKENI. The CDR3 has 17 amino acids. CDR3 residues: CASSPLVTGTGGLGYTF. As DNA, the CDR3 is TGTGCCAGCTCACCACTTGTCACCGGGACAGGGGGGCTTGGCTACACCTTC.

This rearrangement joins TRBV7-2 to TRBJ2-1; TRBD1 agrees at 10 bases. The junction had 4 bases not matched to a gene; V was cut back by 3 bases and J by 2 bases. There are 16 residues in the CDR3. Germline V lookup: CDR1 SGHTA, CDR2 FQGNSA. CDR3: CASSFTGTGAYNEQFF. CDR3 DNA sequence: TGTGCCAGCAGCTTCACCGGGACAGGGGCCTACAATGAGCAGTTCTTC. Full variable domain (remainder filled in from reference TRBV7-2 and TRBJ2-1): GAGVSQSPSNKVTEKGKDVELRCDPISGHTALYWYRQSLGQGLEFLIYFQGNSAPDKSGLPSDRFSAERTGGSVSTLTIQRTQQEDSAVYLCASSFTGTGAYNEQFFGPGTRLTVL.

This chain joins TRBV6-2 or TRBV6-3 and TRBJ2-1; 11 nucleotides align to TRBD2. With 6 bases clipped from V and 7 bases from J, the junction kept 8 bases outside the gene matches. Germline-derived CDR1 and CDR2 are MNHEY and SVGEGT. The CDR3 totals 15 residues. The CDR3: CASSILAGVKNEQFF. The DNA for the CDR3 is TGTGCCAGCAGCATACTAGCGGGAGTAAAAAATGAGCAGTTCTTC.

The gene calls are TRBV20-1 and TRBJ2-7; TRBD2 aligns across 7 bases. V lost 3 bases to trimming and J lost 6 bases; unmatched junction nucleotides: 8. The CDR3 is made up of 13 amino acids. From germline, CDR1 is DFQATT and CDR2 SNEGSKA (reference sequence). CDR3 DNA: TGCAGTGCTAGTGCGGGAGTCCGTCGCGAGCAGTACTTC. Its translation is CSASAGVRREQYF.

This clone was recorded once. This chain links TRBV6-1 with TRBJ2-7; the D is unclear. CDR1 MNHNS and CDR2 SASEGT come from the germline V gene. Trimming stripped 3 bases from V and 6 bases from J, with 9 bases between. The CDR3 loop spans 12 amino acids. Here the CDR3 DNA reads TGTGCCAGCAGTGATGGGCAGTTCGAGCAGTACTTC. This codes for CASSDGQFEQYF.

The V gene is TRBV30, the J gene TRBJ2-7, with 12 bases matching TRBD2. CDR1 is GTSNPN, CDR2 SVGIG, per germline (reference sequence). V was pared by 0 bases and J by 7 bases, with 10 bases of the junction left unmatched. CDR3 size: 16 residues. CDR3 loop: CAWSVASGRAEREQYF. For the CDR3, the DNA is TGTGCCTGGAGTGTGGCTAGCGGGAGGGCCGAGAGGGAGCAGTACTTC.

The V and J genes are TRBV4-3 and TRBJ2-2; D may be TRBD1 or TRBD2 (7 bases each). CDR1 and CDR2 (germline): LGHNA, YSLEER. V was pared by 0 bases and J by 0 bases, with 14 bases between. This CDR3 is built from 18 residues. Here the CDR3 reads CASSQDLGGGANTGELFF. DNA for the CDR3: TGCGCCAGCAGCCAAGATCTGGGAGGGGGCGCGAACACCGGGGAGCTGTTTTTT.

The J gene is TRBJ1-5, the V gene TRBV21-1; TRBD1 is taken as the D call from the table, unchecked against the DNA. TRBV21-1 is marked as a pseudogene. The CDR3 runs to 19 residues. This CDR3 is CASSLPGTGARDGNQPQHF. The CDR3 region has the DNA TGTGCCAGCAGCCTACCCGGGACAGGGGCTCGAGATGGCAATCAGCCCCAGCATTTT.

This rearrangement joins TRBV27 to TRBJ1-2; 7 bases are a match to TRBD1. V lost 5 bases, J lost 4 bases, and 4 bases stayed unmatched. Germline V gives CDR1 MNHEY, CDR2 SMNVEV (reference sequence). The CDR3 sequence is 13 residues long. CDR3 sequence: CASSPGQTYGYTF. The CDR3 DNA reads TGTGCCAGCAGTCCGGGACAGACCTATGGCTACACCTTC.

The gene calls are TRBV7-9 and TRBJ1-3; D perhaps matches TRBD1 (6 bases). V was cut by 6 bases and J by 0 bases, with 18 bases left in between. CDR1 and CDR2 from the germline V gene are SEHNR and FQNEAQ (reference sequence). This CDR3 has 17 residues. CDR3 DNA sequence: TGTGCCAGCAGTTCACGTCAGGGGTCGAGCTCTGGAAACACCATATATTTT. Translation: CASSSRQGSSSGNTIYF. Filled out from reference TRBV7-9 and TRBJ1-3, the complete variable domain reads DTGVSQNPRHKITKRGQNVTFRCDPISEHNRLYWYRQTLGQGPEFLTYFQNEAQLEKSRLLSDRFSAERPKGSFSTLEIQRTEQGDSAMYLCASSSRQGSSSGNTIYFGEGSWLTVV.

This chain links TRBV7-9 with TRBJ2-3; 7 nucleotides match TRBD2. The CDR3 spans 14 residues. CDR1 and CDR2 from the germline V gene are SEHNR and FQNEAQ (reference sequence). V trimming: 5 bases; J trimming: 2 bases; junction bases outside the gene matches: 4. The CDR3 DNA reads TGTGCCAGCAGCCCCCGGGACTACACAGATACGCAGTATTTT. Translated, it gives CASSPRDYTDTQYF. The variable domain in full, completed from reference TRBV7-9 and TRBJ2-3, reads DTGVSQNPRHKITKRGQNVTFRCDPISEHNRLYWYRQTLGQGPEFLTYFQNEAQLEKSRLLSDRFSAERPKGSFSTLEIQRTEQGDSAMYLCASSPRDYTDTQYFGPGTRLTVL.

This clone was detected only once. This chain links TRBV12-5 with TRBJ1-5, with a weak D call TRBD1 (5 bases). Germline loops: CDR1 LGHNT, CDR2 FRNRAP. The V end lost 4 bases, the J end lost 7 bases, and 20 bases lay between the germline ends. The CDR3 extends over 16 amino acids. CDR3 region: CASGSYYTGGLQPQHF. DNA for the CDR3: TGTGCTAGTGGTTCGTACTACACAGGAGGTTTACAGCCCCAGCATTTT.

The rearrangement uses TRBV4-3 and TRBJ2-2; D may be TRBD1 (5 bases). This CDR3 has 15 amino acids. Trimming left V 3 bases short and J 0 bases short, with 8 bases between. CDR1 is LGHNA and CDR2 is YSLEER in the germline V gene. The chain's CDR3 is CASSQDNSNTGELFF. The DNA of the CDR3 is TGCGCCAGCAGCCAGGACAACTCGAACACCGGGGAGCTGTTTTTT.

This chain joins TRBV10-2 and TRBJ2-5; no clear D gene. Trimming cost V 3 bases and J 2 bases, with 13 bases left between them. The CDR3 is made up of 15 amino acids. The germline CDR1 and CDR2 sequences are WSHSY and SAAADI. This CDR3 is CASSDATSSQETQYF. Here the CDR3 DNA reads TGCGCCAGCAGTGACGCCACCTCTAGTCAAGAGACCCAGTACTTC.

J is TRBJ1-3 and V is TRBV9, with 8 bases lining up with TRBD1. Germline V CDR1 and CDR2: SGDLS, YYNGEE. J gave up 2 bases and V 0 bases, and 4 bases lay outside the gene matches. The length of the CDR3 is 16 residues. The CDR3 region has the DNA TGTGCCAGCAGCGTAGGTGGGGACAGGACTGGAAACACCATATATTTT. It encodes CASSVGGDRTGNTIYF. Filled out from reference TRBV9 and TRBJ1-3, the complete variable domain reads DSGVTQTPKHLITATGQRVTLRCSPRSGDLSVYWYQQSLDQGLQFLIQYYNGEERAKGNILERFSAQQFPDLHSELNLSSLELGDSALYFCASSVGGDRTGNTIYFGEGSWLTVV.

The chain uses TRBV7-9 and TRBJ1-4, with a possible D match to TRBD1 (5 bases). Germline assignment: CDR1 SEHNR and CDR2 FQNEAQ (reference sequence). Trimming removed 3 bases from V and 7 bases from J, with 12 bases in between. CDR3 size: 14 residues. The CDR3 bases are TGTGCCAGCAGCTTTTTTGGGACCTCTGAAAAACTGTTTTTT. Translated: CASSFFGTSEKLFF. The variable domain in full, with the rest retrieved from reference TRBV7-9 and TRBJ1-4, is DTGVSQNPRHKITKRGQNVTFRCDPISEHNRLYWYRQTLGQGPEFLTYFQNEAQLEKSRLLSDRFSAERPKGSFSTLEIQRTEQGDSAMYLCASSFFGTSEKLFFGSGTQLSVL.

The chain combines TRBV6-5 with TRBJ2-3; 7 bases fit TRBD1. Per germline, CDR1 MNHEY and CDR2 SVGAGI. The CDR3 has 14 amino acids. The V gene end was trimmed by 2 bases and the J gene end by 6 bases; junction bases not matched to a gene: 5. The CDR3 coding sequence is TGTGCCAGCAGTTACAGGACAGGAGAGGATACGCAGTATTTT. Encoded protein: CASSYRTGEDTQYF.